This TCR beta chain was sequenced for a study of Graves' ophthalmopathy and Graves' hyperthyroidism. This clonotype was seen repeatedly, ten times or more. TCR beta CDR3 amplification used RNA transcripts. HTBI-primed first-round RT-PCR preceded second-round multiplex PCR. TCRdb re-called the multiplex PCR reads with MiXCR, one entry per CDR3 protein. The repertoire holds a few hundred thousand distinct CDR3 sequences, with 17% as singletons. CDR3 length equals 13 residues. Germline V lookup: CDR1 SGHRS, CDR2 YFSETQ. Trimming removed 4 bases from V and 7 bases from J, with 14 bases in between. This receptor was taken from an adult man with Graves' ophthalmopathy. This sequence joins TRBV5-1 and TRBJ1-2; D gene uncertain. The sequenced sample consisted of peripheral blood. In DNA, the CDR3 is TGCGCCAGCAGCCCGGGTTTCCCGGGTGGCTACACCTTC. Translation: CASSPGFPGGYTF. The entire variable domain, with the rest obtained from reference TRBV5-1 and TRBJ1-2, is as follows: KAGVTQTPRYLIKTRGQQVTLSCSPISGHRSVSWYQQTPGQGLQFLFEYFSETQRNKGNFPGRFSGRQFSNSRSEMNVSTLELGDSALYLCASSPGFPGGYTFGSGTRLTVV.